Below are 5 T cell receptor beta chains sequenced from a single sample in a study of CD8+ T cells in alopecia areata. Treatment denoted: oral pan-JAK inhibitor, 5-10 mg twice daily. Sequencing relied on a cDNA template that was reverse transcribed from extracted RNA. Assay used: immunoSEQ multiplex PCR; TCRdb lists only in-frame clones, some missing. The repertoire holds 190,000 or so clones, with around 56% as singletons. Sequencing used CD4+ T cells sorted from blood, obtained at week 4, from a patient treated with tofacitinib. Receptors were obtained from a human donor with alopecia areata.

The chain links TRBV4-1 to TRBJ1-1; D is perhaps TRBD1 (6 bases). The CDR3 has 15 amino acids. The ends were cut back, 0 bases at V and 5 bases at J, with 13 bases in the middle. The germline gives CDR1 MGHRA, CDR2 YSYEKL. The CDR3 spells CASSQDPGAETEAFF. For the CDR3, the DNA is TGCGCCAGCAGCCAAGATCCGGGGGCTGAGACTGAAGCTTTCTTT.

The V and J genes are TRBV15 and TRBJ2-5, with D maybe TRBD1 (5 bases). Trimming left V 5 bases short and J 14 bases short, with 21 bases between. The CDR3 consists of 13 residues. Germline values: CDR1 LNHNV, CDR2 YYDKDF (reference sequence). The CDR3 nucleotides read TGTGCCACCAGCTCTAACACCGACAGACCAGCCTACTTC. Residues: CATSSNTDRPAYF.

CDR3 DNA: TGTGCCAGCAGCCAAGACGACCTATGGACAGGGGACGGCTACACCTTC. It is translated as CASSQDDLWTGDGYTF. The chain uses TRBV4-2 and TRBJ1-2, with 9 bases lining up with TRBD1. The CDR3 is made up of 16 amino acids. Germline V gives CDR1 LGHNA, CDR2 YNFKEQ. J gave up 8 bases and V 0 bases, and 10 bases lay outside the gene matches.

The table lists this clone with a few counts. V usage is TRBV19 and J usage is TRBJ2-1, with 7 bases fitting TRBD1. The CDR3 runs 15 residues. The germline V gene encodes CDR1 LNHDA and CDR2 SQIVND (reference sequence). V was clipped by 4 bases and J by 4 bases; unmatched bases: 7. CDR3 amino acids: CASSTTGTAYNEQFF. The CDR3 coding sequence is TGTGCCAGTAGTACAACCGGGACAGCGTACAATGAGCAGTTCTTC.

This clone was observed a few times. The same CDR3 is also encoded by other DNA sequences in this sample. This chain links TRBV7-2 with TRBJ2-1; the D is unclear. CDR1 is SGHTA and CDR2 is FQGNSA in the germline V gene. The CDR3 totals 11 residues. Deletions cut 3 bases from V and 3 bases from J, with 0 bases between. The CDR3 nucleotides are TGTGCCAGCAGCTTCTACAATGAGCAGTTCTTC. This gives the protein CASSFYNEQFF.